A selection of T cell receptor beta chains follows, all from one sample in a study of lymphopenia after photon versus proton radiotherapy. The protocol was immunoSEQ multiplex PCR, while the TCRdb copy is restricted to in-frame clones and leaves out a portion. The repertoire holds approximately 47,000 clones, 85% to 90% seen once, with around 2.2% in the top ten. The source was peripheral blood, collected from a patient treated with photon-based radiotherapy. These receptors were taken from a man in his forties or fifties with gastric cancer. Each CDR3 is given with its conserved first and last residue. The D gene is left open where the match is weak. Expanded clones get a size class; other rows say once, few or many, or leave the size out.

j_call v_call cdr3_length d_call clone_size cdr3_nt cdr3_aa
TRBJ1-4 TRBV5-1 14 - - TGCGCCAGCAGCTTAGGGAATAATGATGGAAAACTGTTTTTT CASSLGNNDGKLFF
TRBJ2-2 TRBV5-6 16 - - TGTGCCAGCAGGTCCTCTCTAACAGGGTACACCGGGGAGCTGTTTTTT CASRSSLTGYTGELFF
TRBJ2-7 TRBV7-9 14 TRBD1 - TGTGCCAGCAGCGAGGACAGGGGGTCCTACGAGCAGTACTTC CASSEDRGSYEQYF
TRBJ1-6 TRBV7-9 13 - - TGTGCCAGCACCGTCGGGAATCGTTCACCCCTCCACTTT CASTVGNRSPLHF
TRBJ2-3 TRBV9 14 - - TGTGCCAGCAGCGTGAGTAGGACCCCAGATACGCAGTATTTT CASSVSRTPDTQYF
TRBJ1-1 TRBV6-5 15 - - TGTGCCAGCAGTTACGCGTGGGGGGGCAGGACTGAAGCTTTCTTT CASSYAWGGRTEAFF
TRBJ2-4 TRBV7-2 14 - - TGTGCCAGCAGCCCGGGCTACAGGGACAACATTCAGTACTTC CASSPGYRDNIQYF
TRBJ2-1 TRBV7-2 18 - - TGTGCCAGCAGCTTACAAGGCGGGGGCCTTAGCTCCTACAATGAGCAGTTCTTC CASSLQGGGLSSYNEQFF
TRBJ1-1 TRBV5-6 16 - - TGTGCCAGCAGCTTGAGTCTACCCCCTAGGAACACTGAAGCTTTCTTT CASSLSLPPRNTEAFF
TRBJ2-7 TRBV6-1 14 TRBD1 few TGTGCCAGCAGTACACGGACAGGACCCTACGAGCAGTACTTC CASSTRTGPYEQYF
TRBJ2-1 TRBV6-6 15 TRBD1 - TGTGCCAGCAGTTACTTAGGACAGGGAGTATATGAGCAGTTCTTC CASSYLGQGVYEQFF
TRBJ2-1 TRBV4-1 12 - once TGCGCCAGCAGCCACATAAGGGGGACTCGGTTCTTC CASSHIRGTRFF
TRBJ1-2 TRBV7-8 15 - - TGTGCCAGCAGCTTAGCGTTGGACAGTGACTATGGCTACACCTTC CASSLALDSDYGYTF
TRBJ1-1 TRBV6-1 14 - - TGTGCCAGCAGTGCCTCTCATGTATTCACTGAAGCTTTCTTT CASSASHVFTEAFF
TRBJ1-5 TRBV19 13 - once TGTGCCAGTAGTATAGAGGGCAATCAGCCCCAGCATTTT CASSIEGNQPQHF
TRBJ2-1 TRBV6-5 15 TRBD2 - TGTGCCAGCAGGGGGCGCGGGAGCTCCTACAATGAGCAGTTCTTC CASRGRGSSYNEQFF
TRBJ1-2 TRBV2 14 - - TGTGCCAGCAGTGAACAGGACGCTACTTATGGCTACACCTTC CASSEQDATYGYTF
TRBJ1-2 TRBV6-1 14 TRBD1 - TGTGCCAGCACTACAGGGGCAGAAAACTATGGCTACACCTTC CASTTGAENYGYTF
TRBJ1-2 TRBV27 13 - - TGTGCCACCGCGATCACAGAAACTTATGGCTACACCTTC CATAITETYGYTF
TRBJ1-2 TRBV6-6 14 - few TGTGCCAGCAGTTACTCTCGGGGGACCTATGGCTACACCTTC CASSYSRGTYGYTF
TRBJ2-4 TRBV4-2 14 - - TGTGCCGCCTCGGAGGTAGGGGCCAAAAACATTCAGTACTTC CAASEVGAKNIQYF
TRBJ1-1 TRBV9 14 - once TGTGCCAGCAGCGGGGGCAGGGAGAACACTGAAGCTTTCTTT CASSGGRENTEAFF
TRBJ2-5 TRBV5-1 14 TRBD1 - TGCGCCAGCAGCGGAACCGGGACAGAAGAGACCCAGTACTTC CASSGTGTEETQYF
TRBJ1-2 TRBV30 13 - medium-sized TGTGCCTCCCAGTCGCGGGGAGACTATGGCTACACCTTC CASQSRGDYGYTF
TRBJ1-1 TRBV18 16 - - TGTGCCAGCTCACCGGTAAATGGAATCATGAACACTGAAGCTTTCTTT CASSPVNGIMNTEAFF
TRBJ2-7 TRBV19 14 TRBD1 - TGTGCCAGTAGTGATCGGACAGGGGTTGGCGAGCAGTACTTC CASSDRTGVGEQYF
TRBJ2-7 TRBV7-8 16 - - TGTGCCAGCAGGCTCCGAGGGGGGGCGACTAACCACGAGCAGTACTTC CASRLRGGATNHEQYF
TRBJ1-2 TRBV7-8 12 - - TGTGCCAGCAGCTTAGTTAACTATGGCTACACCTTC CASSLVNYGYTF
TRBJ2-6 TRBV7-3 16 - - TGTGCCAGCAGCTTAAGTGGTTCTACGGGGGCCAACGTCCTGACTTTC CASSLSGSTGANVLTF
TRBJ2-1 TRBV27 15 TRBD2 - TGTGCCAGCAGTTTAAGCGGGGGATCTGGGGGTGAGCAGTTCTTC CASSLSGGSGGEQFF
TRBJ2-3 TRBV7-6 12 - - TGTGCCAGCAGCTTCGCGGGTGATACGCAGTATTTT CASSFAGDTQYF
TRBJ2-3 TRBV9 12 - few TGTGCCAGCAGCGTAGGTGGGGATACGCAGTATTTT CASSVGGDTQYF
TRBJ2-7 TRBV5-1 17 - - TGCGCCAGCAGCTTGTATTTAGGTGCTGGTCCGCCCCGGGAGCAGTACTTC CASSLYLGAGPPREQYF
TRBJ2-2 TRBV5-4 15 - few TGTGCCAGCAGCCGAGATAGCGGATTGGCCGGGGAGCTGTTTTTT CASSRDSGLAGELFF
TRBJ1-2 TRBV5-1 14 - - TGCGCCAGCAGCTTGCCAGAAGCTAACTATGGCTACACCTTC CASSLPEANYGYTF
TRBJ1-4 TRBV7-2 16 TRBD1 - TGTGCCAGCAGCCTCCAACGGACAGGGGGCGGTGAAAAACTGTTTTTT CASSLQRTGGGEKLFF
TRBJ1-3 TRBV7-2 16 TRBD1 - TGTGCCAGCAGCTCCACAGGGGTCCTCTCTGGAAACACCATATATTTT CASSSTGVLSGNTIYF
TRBJ1-2 TRBV30 11 TRBD1 - TGTGCCTGGGGGACAGACTATGGCTACACCTTC CAWGTDYGYTF
TRBJ2-7 TRBV6-1 15 TRBD1 - TGTGCCAGCAGTGAAGCAGGGACAGGGGCCTACGAGCAGTACTTC CASSEAGTGAYEQYF
TRBJ1-1 TRBV7-3 14 - - TGTGCCAGCAGCTTAACAGACCTGAACACTGAAGCTTTCTTT CASSLTDLNTEAFF
TRBJ2-3 TRBV7-3 17 - - TGTGCCAGCAGCCCCCTCTCCCGACCGCATAGTAAGGATACGCAGTATTTT CASSPLSRPHSKDTQYF